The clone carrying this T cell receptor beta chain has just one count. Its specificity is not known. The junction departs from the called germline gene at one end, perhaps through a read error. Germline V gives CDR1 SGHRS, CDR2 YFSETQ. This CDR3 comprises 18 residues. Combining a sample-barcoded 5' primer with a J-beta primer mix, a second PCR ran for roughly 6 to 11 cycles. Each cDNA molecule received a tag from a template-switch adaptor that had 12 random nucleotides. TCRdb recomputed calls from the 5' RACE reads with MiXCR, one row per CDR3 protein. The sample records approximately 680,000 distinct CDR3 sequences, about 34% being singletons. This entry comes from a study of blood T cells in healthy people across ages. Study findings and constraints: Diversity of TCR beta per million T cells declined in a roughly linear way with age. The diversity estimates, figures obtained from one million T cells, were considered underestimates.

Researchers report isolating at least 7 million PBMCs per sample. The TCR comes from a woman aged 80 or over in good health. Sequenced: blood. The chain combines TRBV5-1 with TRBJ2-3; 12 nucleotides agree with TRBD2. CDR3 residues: CASSSTPSGGARTDTRYF. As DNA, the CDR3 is TGCGCCAGCAGCTCCACCCCTAGCGGGGGGGCCCGCACGGATACGCGGTATTTT.